The text below deals with one T cell receptor beta chain. The antigen remains unidentified. The data are from a study of T-cell reconstitution after alpha-beta-depleted transplantation in children. Preparing the TCRbeta library involved the use of unique molecular identifiers. TCRdb re-analysed the PCR reads in MiXCR, keeping a single row per CDR3 protein. The sample records 200,000 or so distinct CDR3 sequences, about 8.2% being singletons. This CDR3 is built from 19 residues. Trimming stripped 0 bases from V and 3 bases from J, with 21 bases between. Germline V gives CDR1 MNHEY, CDR2 SMNVEV (reference sequence). Study-level results: Diversity of TCRbeta at day 60 was high in some patients, arising from surviving recipient T cells and thymic progenitors.

The chain has TRBV27 and TRBJ2-1; D call uncertain. The sample here was PBMCs, mostly from graft donor cells, taken 360 days after TCRalphabeta/CD19-depleted stem cell transplant. This clonotype originated in a male patient between 2 and 9 years old who had a stem cell transplant for acute myeloid leukemia, so the T cells may come from the graft donor. The CDR3 loop is CASSLSWANDRYYYNEQFF. In DNA, the CDR3 is TGTGCCAGCAGTTTATCGTGGGCTAACGACCGATACTACTACAATGAGCAGTTCTTC.